Listed here are 8 T cell receptor beta chains from one sample, sequenced in a study of memory CD4+ T cells and cytomegalovirus serostatus. Single viable CD3+CD4+CD8-CD45RO+ cells were sorted as the memory CD4+ T cells. Data came from immunoSEQ multiplex PCR; TCRdb stores just in-frame clones and leaves some out. The sample lists 25,000 to 35,000 clones, approximately 72% occurring once. The sample taken for sequencing was memory CD4+ T cells from blood. Receptors were obtained from an adult in good health and CMV-seronegative. Some clones in this sample may be carry-over from other donors' samples.

The rearrangement links TRBV6-6 to TRBJ1-1; D is perhaps TRBD1 (5 bases). The V and J ends lost 0 bases and 7 bases respectively, with 18 bases between them. Germline values: CDR1 MNHNY, CDR2 SVGAGI (reference sequence). The CDR3 is 16 residues long. The CDR3 is CASSYSGGVRGDEAFF. CDR3 nucleotides: TGTGCCAGCAGTTACTCGGGAGGGGTGAGAGGAGATGAAGCTTTCTTT.

This clone was seen a few times. The rearrangement links TRBV5-1 to TRBJ1-1; weak D call: TRBD1 (5 bases). Germline-derived CDR1 and CDR2 are SGHRS and YFSETQ. Trimming removed 0 bases at V and 1 base at J, with 13 bases between. This CDR3 has 16 residues. CDR3 sequence (DNA): TGCGCCAGCAGCTTGGGACCCGCAGGGCCGAACACTGAAGCTTTCTTT. It codes for CASSLGPAGPNTEAFF.

The genes are TRBV5-6 and TRBJ1-6; 7 bases match TRBD1. J lost 3 bases, V lost 4 bases, and 10 bases had no gene match. CDR3 length: 17 residues. The germline gives CDR1 SGHDT, CDR2 YYEEEE. CDR3 nucleotide sequence: TGTGCCAGCAGCAAAGACAGGGAGTTTTACTATAATTCACCCCTCCACTTT. Its protein is CASSKDREFYYNSPLHF.

This clone turned up a few times. The chain uses TRBV11-3 and TRBJ2-4; D gene unclear. This CDR3 has 15 amino acids. The V gene's germline CDR1 is SGHNT and CDR2 YENEEA. Deletions cut 1 base from V and 9 bases from J, with 16 bases between. Here the CDR3 DNA reads TGTGCCAGCAGCTTAGCTAGGACCCAAAGCCCCATTCAGTACTTC. This gives the protein CASSLARTQSPIQYF.

This chain uses TRBV5-6 with TRBJ2-6; tentative D call: TRBD2 (5 bases). There are 17 residues in the CDR3. V lost 4 bases and J lost 1, with 15 bases in between. The germline V gene has CDR1 SGHDT and CDR2 YYEEEE. The CDR3 sequence is CASSPRVGVSGANVLTF. The CDR3 region has the DNA TGTGCCAGCAGCCCACGTGTGGGAGTATCTGGGGCCAACGTCCTGACTTTC.

V and J are TRBV30 and TRBJ2-7, with D possibly matching TRBD2 (5 bases). Germline CDR1 is GTSNPN and CDR2 is SVGIG (reference sequence). This CDR3 is built from 14 residues. V was clipped by 1 base and J by 6 bases, with 16 bases between them. CDR3 in DNA: TGTGCCTGGAGTGGGGGTAGCGTGCCTCCCGAGCAGTACTTC. Translating it yields CAWSGGSVPPEQYF. Using reference TRBV30 and TRBJ2-7 for the parts outside the CDR3, the full variable domain is SQTIHQWPATLVQPVGSPLSLECTVEGTSNPNLYWYRQAAGRGLQLLFYSVGIGQISSEVPQNLSASRPQDRQFILSSKKLLLSDSGFYLCAWSGGSVPPEQYFGPGTRLTVT.

The V gene is TRBV19, the J gene TRBJ1-1, with D unresolved. V lost 2 bases to trimming and J lost 1 base, with 17 bases between them. There are 17 residues in the CDR3. Germline values: CDR1 LNHDA, CDR2 SQIVND (reference sequence). CDR3 bases: TGTGCCAGTAGTATAAGGCCACAGTGGAAAGCGAACACTGAAGCTTTCTTT. Its translation is CASSIRPQWKANTEAFF.

The chain recombines TRBV19 with TRBJ1-1; D gene uncertain. Per the germline V gene, CDR1 is LNHDA and CDR2 is SQIVND (reference sequence). The CDR3 loop spans 13 amino acids. V lost 6 bases, J lost 12 bases, and 20 bases lay in between. CDR3 DNA: TGTGCCAGTAGCGATCCGGAACCGCCTAGGCCTTTCTTT. This translates into CASSDPEPPRPFF.